Detailed here is one T cell receptor (beta chain). This sample stems from a study of blood T cell repertoires in COVID-19. Looking at the study overall: Samples came from the United States, Italy and Spain, spanning acute and convalescent COVID-19.

The authors' processing: Nucleated cell number was recorded as an estimate derived from reference gene primer amplification. Sequencing was performed with immunoSEQ multiplex PCR; in TCRdb, only in-frame clones are kept and a portion is missing. The V and J calls and the clone size are those of that table, but D and trimming were determined from the DNA. The sample lists approximately 380,000 clones; 88% were seen once. The CDR3 covers 15 residues. The V and J ends lost 3 bases and 2 bases, in that order; junction bases with no gene match: 5. In germline, CDR1 is MNHEY, CDR2 SVGEGT. This clonotype was obtained from a woman younger than 35 who had recovered from COVID-19. The V call is TRBV6-2 or TRBV6-3, the J call TRBJ2-5, with 8 bases matching TRBD2. The sample taken for sequencing was PBMCs or T cells enriched from blood (not recorded which). The CDR3 region is CASSYFAGGQETQYF. CDR3 nucleotide sequence: TGTGCCAGCAGTTATTTTGCGGGGGGACAAGAGACCCAGTACTTC.